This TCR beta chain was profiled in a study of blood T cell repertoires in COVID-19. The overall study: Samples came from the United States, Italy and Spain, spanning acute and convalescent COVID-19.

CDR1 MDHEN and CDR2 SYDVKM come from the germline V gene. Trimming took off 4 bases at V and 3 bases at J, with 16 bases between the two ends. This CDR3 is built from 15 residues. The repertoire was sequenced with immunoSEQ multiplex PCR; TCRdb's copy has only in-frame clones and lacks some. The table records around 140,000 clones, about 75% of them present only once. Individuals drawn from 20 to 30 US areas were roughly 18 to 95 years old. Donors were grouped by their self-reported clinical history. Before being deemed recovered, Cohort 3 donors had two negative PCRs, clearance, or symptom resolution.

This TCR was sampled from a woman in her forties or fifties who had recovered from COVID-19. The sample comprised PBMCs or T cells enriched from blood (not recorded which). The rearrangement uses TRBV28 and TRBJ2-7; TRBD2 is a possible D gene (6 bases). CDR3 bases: TGTGCCAGCAGTTCGCGACCGGGAGAGGACTACGAGCAGTACTTC. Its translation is CASSSRPGEDYEQYF.